The 3 T cell receptor beta chains presented below share a single source sample, sequenced in a study of blood T cell repertoires in COVID-19. The table came from immunoSEQ multiplex PCR; TCRdb's copy has only in-frame clones and leaves some out. Altogether about 240,000 clones are present, roughly four fifths being singletons, with the ten largest covering less than 3.5%. Sequencing was done on a sample of peripheral blood. The receptors here all came from a woman between 18 and 30 years old with acute or convalescent COVID-19.

This chain links TRBV7-2 with TRBJ2-2; D gene ambiguous. The CDR3 is 13 residues long. CDR1 SGHTA and CDR2 FQGNSA come from the germline V gene. V lost 1 base and J 5 bases, leaving 5 bases between the germline ends. The CDR3 loop reads CASSLGSTGELFF. The DNA for the CDR3 is TGTGCCAGCAGCTTAGGTAGTACCGGGGAGCTGTTTTTT. The full variable domain, completed using reference TRBV7-2 and TRBJ2-2, is GAGVSQSPSNKVTEKGKDVELRCDPISGHTALYWYRQSLGQGLEFLIYFQGNSAPDKSGLPSDRFSAERTGGSVSTLTIQRTQQEDSAVYLCASSLGSTGELFFGEGSRLTVL.

Of note for this clone: The conserved phenylalanine or tryptophan normally closing the CDR3 is absent here, so this likely arose from a read error. The DNA is left out, because the CDR3 cannot be placed on it with certainty; the CDR3 is given as TCRdb lists it. The chain's CDR3 is CASSGTGLWVI. This chain connects TRBV19 to TRBJ1-2. 11 amino acids form the CDR3, both terminal residues included. Looked up from germline, CDR1 is LNHDA and CDR2 is SQIVND (reference sequence).

V and J are TRBV9 and TRBJ1-6, with D unresolved. In germline, CDR1 is SGDLS, CDR2 YYNGEE. V dropped 0 bases and J dropped 7 bases, with 8 bases sitting between them. CDR3 length: 14 residues. The CDR3 region has the DNA TGTGCCAGCAGCGTAGGGCAGGTGAATTCACCCCTCCACTTT. It is translated as CASSVGQVNSPLHF.